The 32 T cell receptor delta chains presented below share a single source sample, sequenced in a study of gamma-delta chains in newborns, infants, children. TCRdb re-processed the reads using CATT. The table shows around 7,500 delta-chain clones, with around 10% occurring only once. The sample comprised blood. The receptors derive from a child who was a newborn, infant or young child, either healthy, febrile or measles-vaccinated (not recorded which).

This clone has only a few counts. A read error may produce the germline difference seen at one junction end. The chain employs TRDV2 and TRDJ1, with 13 bases aligning to TRDD3. Germline lookup yields CDR1 GEAIGNYY and CDR2 EKD. The CDR3 has 20 amino acids. CDR3 sequence: CARDTVNLLGDTPVTDKLIF. CDR3 nucleotides: TGTGCCCGTGACACCGTTAATTTACTGGGGGATACGCCGGTCACCGATAAACTCATCTTT.

In its sample, this clone was seen a few times. A much larger clone lies a single base off, so this may be a read error. Other DNA sequences in this specimen translate into the identical CDR3. The chain has TRDV2 and TRDJ3; TRDD3 matches at 8 bases. V shed 2 bases, J shed 2 bases, and the junction held 4 bases outside the gene matches. There are 17 residues in the CDR3. Germline loops: CDR1 GEAIGNYY, CDR2 EKD. The CDR3 sequence: CACDSTGGPWDTRQMFF. DNA for the CDR3: TGTGCCTGTGACAGTACTGGGGGCCCCTGGGACACCCGACAGATGTTTTTC.

This clone is termed medium-sized. The gene calls are TRDV2 and TRDJ1, with 7 bases that match TRDD3. The CDR3 has 15 residues. Germline V gene data show CDR1 as GEAIGNYY and CDR2 as EKD. Unmatched junction bases numbered 6, after V lost 0 bases and J lost 3 bases. The CDR3 reads CACDTVGGLADKLIF. The CDR3, as DNA: TGTGCCTGTGACACCGTGGGGGGATTGGCCGATAAACTCATCTTT.

By sample share, this clone is medium-sized. This rearrangement joins TRDV2 to TRDJ1, with TRDD3 matching 9 bases. The germline V gene has CDR1 GEAIGNYY and CDR2 EKD. The CDR3 length is 17 residues. After removal of 0 bases from V and 3 bases from J, the junction contained 10 bases not matched to a gene. CDR3 loop: CACDTLGIRANSDKLIF. CDR3 nucleotide sequence: TGTGCCTGTGACACCCTGGGGATACGAGCGAATTCCGATAAACTCATCTTT.

About this clone: A much bigger clone sits one base away, suggesting this may be a read error. This sequence joins TRDV2 and TRDJ3; 11 bases line up with TRDD3. Germline V gives CDR1 GEAIGNYY, CDR2 EKD. The CDR3 contains 18 residues. The CDR3: CAYDILGDSSWDTRQMFF. CDR3 in DNA: TGTGCCTATGACATACTGGGGGATAGCTCCTGGGACACCCGACAGATGTTTTTC.

On this clone itself: This could be a read error, since a much larger clone is one nucleotide away. The chain combines TRDV2 with TRDJ3; 9 nucleotides line up with TRDD3. No J segment appears in TCRdb, so it was assigned here by matching the sequence to germline. CDR1 GEAIGNYY and CDR2 EKD come from the germline V gene. This CDR3 is built from 21 residues. Here the CDR3 reads CACDKLIGDTNLSWDTRQMFF. CDR3 sequence (DNA): TGTGCCTGTGACAAGTTAATCGGGGATACGAACCTCTCCTGGGATACCCGACAGATGTTTTTC.

The chain carries TRDV2 and TRDJ1, with 11 positions matching TRDD3. This CDR3 spans 17 amino acids. The V segment lost 3 bases and the J segment 0 bases; nucleotides outside the gene matches: 8. CDR1 and CDR2 from the germline V gene are GEAIGNYY and EKD. The CDR3 nucleotides read TGTGCCTGTGACGTACTGGGGGATAGGGGGTACACCGATAAACTCATCTTT. Its translation: CACDVLGDRGYTDKLIF.

J is TRDJ3 and V is TRDV2; 13 bases map to TRDD3. Germline V CDR1 and CDR2: GEAIGNYY, EKD. Germline trimming cut 2 bases from V and 0 bases from J; bases unmatched to any gene: 9. The CDR3 loop spans 21 amino acids. The CDR3 loop is CACDKVLGDTIRSWDTRQMFF. Written as DNA, the CDR3 is TGTGCCTGTGACAAAGTACTGGGGGATACGATTCGCTCCTGGGACACCCGACAGATGTTTTTC.

As regards this clone: Given a much more abundant clone one base away, this may be a read error. V is TRDV2 and J is TRDJ1; 8 nucleotides agree with TRDD3. The germline CDR1 and CDR2 sequences are GEAIGNYY and EKD. The CDR3 is 17 residues long. Trimming at V came to 0 bases and at J to 13 bases, leaving 21 bases not matched to a gene. CDR3: CACDTISTGGSTVEAIF. CDR3 bases: TGTGCCTGTGACACCATTTCTACTGGGGGTTCGACGGTAGAGGCCATCTTT.

The J gene is TRDJ1, the V gene TRDV2; TRDD3 is a possible D gene (5 bases). The CDR3 runs 17 residues. Germline CDR1 and CDR2: GEAIGNYY and EKD. Trimming removed 0 bases at V and 3 bases at J, with 19 bases between. The CDR3 loop reads CACDTVTGQGYADKLIF. CDR3 bases: TGTGCCTGTGACACCGTCACTGGTCAAGGGTACGCCGATAAACTCATCTTT.

This chain connects TRDV2 to TRDJ3; no clear D. CDR1 is GEAIGNYY and CDR2 is EKD in the germline V gene. The CDR3 is 18 amino acids. Trimming removed 0 bases at V and 0 bases at J, with 11 bases between. In DNA form, the CDR3 reads TGTGCCTGTGACACCGGAGGATGCGGCTCCTGGGACACCCGACAGATGTTTTTC. It yields the protein CACDTGGCGSWDTRQMFF.

This clone was counted a few times. TCRdb lists the protein of a much larger clone for this DNA, which differs at residue 3, so this is likely a read error; the protein given here is translated from the DNA itself. The genes are TRDV2 and TRDJ1; 12 bases agree with TRDD3. In the absence of a J gene in TCRdb, the DNA was matched to germline to assign it here. The CDR3 is 16 amino acids. The germline V gene has CDR1 GEAIGNYY and CDR2 EKD. The CDR3 nucleotides are TGTGCCTGGGACACCCTGGGGGATACGAACACCGATAAACTCATCTTT. Protein sequence: CAWDTLGDTNTDKLIF.

The count of this clone is one. This rearrangement joins TRDV1 to TRDJ1; TRDD3 matches 10 bases. Since TCRdb gives no J gene, matching the DNA to germline was used here to assign it. Germline V gene lookup returns CDR1 TSWWSYY and CDR2 QGS. There are 23 residues in the CDR3. J gave up 1 base and V 1 base, and 24 bases lay outside the gene matches. The CDR3 loop reads CALGEPWDGGPNYWGIPTDKLIF. The CDR3 nucleotides read TGTGCTCTTGGGGAACCTTGGGACGGGGGGCCCAACTACTGGGGGATTCCCACCGATAAACTCATCTTT.

The chain recombines TRDV2 with TRDJ3; 13 bases match TRDD3. In the absence of a J gene in TCRdb, the DNA was matched to germline to assign it here. The trim removed 3 bases at V and 0 bases at J, leaving 10 bases unmatched. Germline values: CDR1 GEAIGNYY, CDR2 EKD. CDR3 size: 21 residues. The DNA of the CDR3 is TGTGCCTGTGACTCTTTACTGGGGGATACGCGGGGCTCCTGGGACACCCGACAGATGTTTTTC. Translation gives CACDSLLGDTRGSWDTRQMFF.

This clone was recorded a few times. The J gene is TRDJ3, the V gene TRDV2, with 13 bases matching TRDD3. J was trimmed by 0 bases and V by 2 bases; bases with no gene match: 3. The CDR3 spans 19 residues. Germline V gene lookup returns CDR1 GEAIGNYY and CDR2 EKD. CDR3 sequence: CACDKLGDTRSWDTRQMFF. The CDR3 DNA is TGTGCCTGTGACAAACTGGGGGATACGCGCTCCTGGGACACCCGACAGATGTTTTTC.

The genes are TRDV2 and TRDJ1; 11 nucleotides agree with TRDD3. The CDR3 runs to 19 residues. The germline V gene has CDR1 GEAIGNYY and CDR2 EKD. J lost 0 bases, V lost 0 bases, and 11 bases had no gene match. The CDR3 loop reads CACDTVSGGYRVYTDKLIF. The CDR3 DNA sequence: TGTGCCTGTGACACCGTATCTGGGGGATACAGAGTGTACACCGATAAACTCATCTTT.

This clone was seen only a few times. The chain recombines TRDV1 with TRDJ1; D gene uncertain. Germline loops: CDR1 TSWWSYY, CDR2 QGS. Trimming removed 4 bases from V and 1 base from J, with 1 base in between. The CDR3 is made up of 11 amino acids. For the CDR3, the DNA is TGTGCTCTTGGGGGCACCGATAAACTCATCTTT. Translation: CALGGTDKLIF.

The chain joins TRDV2 to TRDJ1; tentative D call: TRDD3 (5 bases). V was cut by 2 bases and J by 1 base, with 22 bases left in between. From germline, CDR1 is GEAIGNYY and CDR2 EKD. This CDR3 region has 18 residues. CDR3 loop: CACDSLSAEYEATDKLIF. In DNA, the CDR3 is TGTGCCTGTGACAGCCTCTCTGCGGAATACGAAGCCACCGATAAACTCATCTTT.

This clone was seen more than once but under ten times. The J gene is TRDJ3, the V gene TRDV2; 11 bases agree with TRDD3. The CDR3 covers 19 residues. V dropped 3 bases and J dropped 7; count of bases not matched to a gene: 13. CDR1 and CDR2 (germline): GEAIGNYY, EKD. CDR3 in amino acids: CACDVLYTGGYGDTRQMFF. The CDR3 coding sequence is TGTGCCTGTGACGTCTTATATACTGGGGGATATGGAGACACCCGACAGATGTTTTTC.

Note on this clone: One end of the junction fails to match germline, which may point to a read error. The V call is TRDV2, the J call TRDJ1, with 8 bases that match TRDD3. TCRdb is silent on the J gene; assignment here came from matching the DNA to germline. Germline-derived CDR1 and CDR2 are GEAIGNYY and EKD. The CDR3 covers 22 residues. CDR3 sequence reads: CACDTPFNTDTGGPKGTDKLIF. The CDR3 DNA reads as TGTGCTTGTGACACCCCATTCAATACTGATACTGGGGGCCCCAAGGGAACCGATAAACTCATCTTT.

Judged by abundance, this clone is medium-sized. The chain combines TRDV2 with TRDJ1, with 11 bases that match TRDD3. This CDR3 comprises 20 residues. In germline, CDR1 is GEAIGNYY, CDR2 EKD. Germline trimming cut 0 bases from V and 0 bases from J; bases unmatched to any gene: 14. CDR3 in DNA: TGTGCCTGTGACACCGTAGGGGGACTGGGGGATAGGGTCAACACCGATAAACTCATCTTT. It encodes CACDTVGGLGDRVNTDKLIF.

In the case of this clone: An end of the junction differs from the germline gene, which may be a read error. The chain couples TRDV2 to TRDJ3; 9 bases match TRDD3. Matching the DNA to germline supplied the J gene, which TCRdb does not give. CDR3 length: 17 residues. CDR1 is GEAIGNYY and CDR2 is EKD in the germline V gene. This CDR3 reads CACDRRGDTWDTRKMFF. CDR3 coding DNA: TGTGCCTGTGACAGAAGGGGGGATACCTGGGACACCCGAAAGATGTTTTTC.

The sample holds a few counts of this clone. A far more abundant clone sits one base away, making this likely a read error. This chain connects TRDV2 to TRDJ1; 11 nucleotides agree with TRDD3. This CDR3 is built from 18 residues. The germline V gene has CDR1 GEAIGNYY and CDR2 EKD. The CDR3 DNA reads TGTGCCTGTGGCACCGGGAAACTACTGGGGGATAGACCCGATAAACTCATCTTT. Its protein is CACGTGKLLGDRPDKLIF.

V is TRDV2 and J is TRDJ1; D unresolved. Germline assignment: CDR1 GEAIGNYY and CDR2 EKD. V was cut by 3 bases and J by 1 base, with 11 bases left in between. The CDR3 totals 14 residues. CDR3 sequence (DNA): TGTGCCTGTGACTCACTAGGTGGCACCGATAAACTCATCTTT. It is translated as CACDSLGGTDKLIF.

This chain joins TRDV1 and TRDJ1, with 11 bases that match TRDD3. In germline, CDR1 is TSWWSYY, CDR2 QGS. J was trimmed by 10 bases and V by 0 bases; bases with no gene match: 19. CDR3 length: 19 amino acids. CDR3 sequence (DNA): TGTGCTCTTGGGGAACTAGGAACCCTTGGGGGATACGTATTGTTTAGACTCATCTTT. Protein sequence: CALGELGTLGGYVLFRLIF.

This clone was found a few times. This may be a read error, as it is one base from a much larger clone. This sequence joins TRDV2 and TRDJ1; maybe TRDD3 (6 bases). The CDR3 spans 18 residues. Per germline, CDR1 GEAIGNYY and CDR2 EKD. This chain's CDR3 is CACDGVRVAGAHTDKPIF. The CDR3 DNA sequence: TGTGCCTGTGACGGCGTCCGAGTAGCTGGGGCCCACACCGATAAACCCATCTTT.

This clone was counted between two and nine times. The rearrangement joins TRDV2 to TRDJ1; TRDD3 agrees at 8 bases. CDR1 and CDR2 from the germline V gene are GEAIGNYY and EKD. The CDR3 spans 15 residues. With V trimmed by 2 bases and J by 3 bases, 7 bases remained unmatched. CDR3 DNA sequence: TGTGCCTGTGACAAATTGGGGGATTTCGCCGATAAACTCATCTTT. Encoded protein: CACDKLGDFADKLIF.

The J gene call is TRDJ3, but no V gene call exists; the table assigns TRDD3, which was not confirmed against the DNA. The length of the CDR3 is 21 residues. CDR3: CACDTVLGDVKVSWDTRQMFF. In DNA, the CDR3 is TGTGCCTGTGACACCGTCCTGGGGGATGTAAAAGTGTCCTGGGACACCCGACAGATGTTTTTC.

The sample holds a few counts of this clone. A single base separates this from a much larger clone, so it may be a read error. This chain joins TRDV2 and TRDJ1; 10 nucleotides match TRDD3. The J gene, not given by TCRdb, was assigned here from a germline match of the nucleotide sequence. CDR3 length: 18 amino acids. CDR1 is GEAIGNYY and CDR2 is EKD in the germline V gene. The V and J ends lost 0 bases and 3 bases, in that order; junction bases with no gene match: 12. The CDR3 DNA sequence: TGTGCCTGTGACACCGGGGGTCTGGGGGATAGGGGAGCCGATAAACTCATCTTT. This encodes CACDTGGLGDRGADKLIF.

This clone has more than one count but fewer than ten. Other DNA variants within this sample encode the same CDR3. The chain uses TRDV2 and TRDJ1; weak D call: TRDD3 (5 bases). CDR1 is GEAIGNYY, CDR2 EKD, per germline. The CDR3 contains 18 residues. The germline V and J ends were trimmed by 1 base and 3 bases, with 23 bases remaining between them. CDR3 in amino acids: CACDTMDPDLGHPDKLIF. CDR3 in DNA: TGTGCCTGTGACACGATGGATCCGGACCTGGGCCACCCCGATAAACTCATCTTT.

Relative to its sample, this clone is medium-sized. The same CDR3 is also encoded by other DNA sequences in this sample. This chain uses TRDV2 with TRDJ1; 7 bases fit TRDD3. This CDR3 spans 15 amino acids. CDR1 GEAIGNYY and CDR2 EKD come from the germline V gene. With 2 bases clipped from V and 0 bases from J, the junction kept 5 bases outside the gene matches. The CDR3 nucleotides read TGTGCCTGTGACAAACTGGGGACTCACACCGATAAACTCATCTTT. It is translated as CACDKLGTHTDKLIF.

The rearrangement joins TRDV2 to TRDJ1; 11 nucleotides line up with TRDD3. CDR3 length equals 19 residues. V shed 0 bases, J shed 5 bases, and the junction held 16 bases outside the gene matches. Germline loops: CDR1 GEAIGNYY, CDR2 EKD. In DNA, the CDR3 is TGTGCCTGTGACACCGTAGCTATGGGGGATACGGATTCGAAGGATAAACTCATCTTT. This translates into CACDTVAMGDTDSKDKLIF.